Shown below are 20 T cell receptor beta chains from a single sample sequenced in a study of shared clonotypes between healthy human individuals. TCRdb's table, derived via immunoSEQ multiplex PCR, lists solely in-frame clones and lacks some. The table lists about half a million clones, approximately 80% of them singletons. The sequencing input was PBMCs. The receptors were sampled from a woman between 40 and 55 years old in good health. Some clones in this sample may be carry-over from other donors' samples.

This clone was recorded only once. The chain uses TRBV19 and TRBJ1-5; tentative D call: TRBD1 (5 bases). The V gene's germline CDR1 is LNHDA and CDR2 SQIVND (reference sequence). Trimming took 4 bases from V and 3 from J, leaving 10 bases between them. CDR3 size: 14 residues. CDR3 region: CASSRLGTNQPQHF. The CDR3 coding sequence is TGTGCCAGTAGTAGGTTGGGGACCAATCAGCCCCAGCATTTT.

V gene TRBV2 combines with J gene TRBJ2-6; weak D call: TRBD1 (6 bases). The germline CDR1 and CDR2 sequences are SNHLY and FYNNEI. The CDR3 sequence is 14 residues long. Trimming left V 10 bases short and J 2 bases short, with 12 bases between. DNA for the CDR3: TGTGCCAAAGCCCCAGGGGCTGGGGCCAACGTCCTGACTTTC. Translation: CAKAPGAGANVLTF.

This clone is a singleton in its sample. At one boundary the junction diverges from the germline segment, which might be a read error. The chain employs TRBV25-1 and TRBJ2-3, with D perhaps TRBD2 (5 bases). This CDR3 has 13 amino acids. Germline CDR1 is MGHDK and CDR2 is SYGVNS. In DNA, the CDR3 is TGTGCCAGCAATCCGGGGATCACAGATACGCGGTATTTT. It encodes CASNPGITDTRYF.

This clone was seen a handful of times. This chain joins TRBV4-3 and TRBJ2-2; 14 nucleotides agree with TRBD2. This CDR3 comprises 16 residues. Germline V gene data show CDR1 as LGHNA and CDR2 as YSLEER. V shed 5 bases, J shed 7 bases, and the junction held 6 bases outside the gene matches. As DNA, the CDR3 is TGCGCCAGCAGCGGACTAGCGGGAGGTATCGACGGGGAGCTGTTTTTT. Its translation: CASSGLAGGIDGELFF.

The V gene is TRBV9, the J gene TRBJ2-7, with TRBD1 matching 7 bases. The CDR3 is made up of 14 amino acids. Germline V gene data show CDR1 as SGDLS and CDR2 as YYNGEE. Germline trimming cut 3 bases from V and 0 bases from J; bases unmatched to any gene: 3. This CDR3 is CASSDRDSSYEQYF. The DNA of the CDR3 is TGTGCCAGCAGCGACCGGGACAGCTCCTACGAGCAGTACTTC.

The genes are TRBV6-5 and TRBJ2-5; D is ambiguous. Germline V gives CDR1 MNHEY, CDR2 SVGAGI. The CDR3 totals 11 residues. Trimming shortened V by 6 bases and J by 7 bases, and 9 bases separated the two germline ends. This chain's CDR3 is CASSDRSTQYF. The CDR3 bases are TGTGCCAGCAGCGACCGGTCGACCCAGTACTTC.

The gene calls are TRBV11-2 and TRBJ1-1, with unresolved D. V lost 2 bases, J lost 4 bases, and 11 bases lay in between. Germline CDR1 reads SGHAT; CDR2 reads FQNNGV. The CDR3 contains 14 residues. In nucleotides, the CDR3 is TGTGCCAGCAGCTTAAGTTCCGGGGTCACTGAAGCTTTCTTT. Protein product: CASSLSSGVTEAFF.

The chain joins TRBV7-8 to TRBJ2-3; D is possibly TRBD1 or TRBD2 (5 bases each). CDR3 length: 17 amino acids. Looked up from germline, CDR1 is SGHVS and CDR2 is FQNEAQ. Trimming stripped 0 bases from V and 1 base from J, with 14 bases between. The CDR3 DNA is TGTGCCAGCAGCTTAGCGGTGGGGGTGCGTGGCACAGATACGCAGTATTTT. As protein: CASSLAVGVRGTDTQYF. Supplemented by reference TRBV7-8 and TRBJ2-3, the full variable domain reads GAGVSQSPRYKVAKRGQDVALRCDPISGHVSLFWYQQALGQGPEFLTYFQNEAQLDKSGLPSDRFFAERPEGSVSTLKIQRTQQEDSAVYLCASSLAVGVRGTDTQYFGPGTRLTVL.

The chain couples TRBV27 to TRBJ2-3, with 12 positions matching TRBD2. The CDR3 sequence is 13 residues long. With V trimmed by 4 bases and J by 8 bases, 1 base remained unmatched. CDR1 is MNHEY, CDR2 SMNVEV, per germline (reference sequence). In DNA, the CDR3 is TGTGCCAGCAGTTCACTAGCGGGAGGTACGCAGTATTTT. Encoded protein: CASSSLAGGTQYF.

This chain uses TRBV11-3 with TRBJ2-7; weak D call: TRBD1 (6 bases). Trimming pared 3 bases from V and 1 base from J, leaving 7 bases between. Germline CDR1 reads SGHNT; CDR2 reads YENEEA. This CDR3 region has 13 residues. The CDR3 here is CASSLDSSYEQYF. The CDR3 DNA is TGTGCCAGCAGCTTGGACAGTTCCTACGAGCAGTACTTC.

This chain links TRBV7-2 with TRBJ2-2; 12 bases are shared with TRBD2. The CDR3 totals 15 residues. Germline CDR1 is SGHTA and CDR2 is FQGNSA. Trimming at V came to 4 bases and at J to 7 bases, leaving 4 bases not matched to a gene. CDR3 sequence (DNA): TGTGCCAGCAGCTGGACTAGCGGGAATAACGGGGAGCTGTTTTTT. It specifies CASSWTSGNNGELFF.

The rearrangement uses TRBV27 and TRBJ2-2, with unresolved D. Germline V gives CDR1 MNHEY, CDR2 SMNVEV (reference sequence). This CDR3 comprises 15 residues. Trimming left V 0 bases short and J 0 bases short, with 5 bases between. This chain's CDR3 is CASSLSRANTGELFF. Here the CDR3 DNA reads TGTGCCAGCAGTTTATCCCGTGCGAACACCGGGGAGCTGTTTTTT.

The chain carries TRBV7-8 and TRBJ1-1; a weak D match, TRBD1 (5 bases). Germline V gene data show CDR1 as SGHVS and CDR2 as FQNEAQ. V lost 6 bases and J 1 base, leaving 9 bases between the germline ends. This CDR3 region has 13 residues. CDR3 protein: CASSADRNTEAFF. CDR3 DNA: TGTGCCAGCAGTGCCGACAGGAACACTGAAGCTTTCTTT.

The V and J genes are TRBV6-1 and TRBJ1-5, with D tentatively TRBD1 (6 bases). V was clipped by 10 bases and J by 0 bases, with 16 bases between them. The CDR3 loop spans 15 amino acids. The V gene's germline CDR1 is MNHNS and CDR2 SASEGT. The CDR3 spells CATHSGAYSNQPQHF. The CDR3 nucleotides read TGTGCCACCCACTCGGGGGCGTATAGCAATCAGCCCCAGCATTTT.

The CDR3 region is CASRGTSYYEQYF. CDR3 in DNA: TGTGCCAGTAGGGGGACTAGCTACTACGAGCAGTACTTC. V is TRBV19 and J is TRBJ2-7; TRBD2 matches at 9 bases. The germline V gene encodes CDR1 LNHDA and CDR2 SQIVND (reference sequence). This CDR3 spans 13 amino acids. Trimming took 6 bases from V and 3 from J; bases not matched to a gene: 3.

The CDR3 here is CASTIPTGTNEKLFF. The CDR3 DNA sequence: TGTGCCAGCACCATTCCGACAGGGACTAATGAAAAACTGTTTTTT. J is TRBJ1-4 and V is TRBV28; 7 bases align to TRBD1. Per germline, CDR1 MDHEN and CDR2 SYDVKM. V lost 7 bases and J lost 2; bases outside the gene matches: 7. The CDR3 runs to 15 residues. Full variable domain (rest looked up from reference TRBV28 and TRBJ1-4): DVKVTQSSRYLVKRTGEKVFLECVQDMDHENMFWYRQDPGLGLRLIYFSYDVKMKEKGDIPEGYSVSREKKERFSLILESASTNQTSMYLCASTIPTGTNEKLFFGSGTQLSVL.

This sequence joins TRBV11-2 and TRBJ2-5; D is ambiguous. The V end was cut by 3 bases, the J end by 4 bases, with 15 bases between. Looked up from germline, CDR1 is SGHAT and CDR2 is FQNNGV. This CDR3 has 15 residues. CDR3 region: CASSFITRRGETQYF. Written as DNA, the CDR3 is TGTGCCAGCAGCTTTATAACACGACGAGGAGAGACCCAGTACTTC.

The rearrangement links TRBV11-2 to TRBJ2-3; tentatively, D is TRBD2 (7 bases). Germline lookup yields CDR1 SGHAT and CDR2 FQNNGV. This CDR3 spans 16 amino acids. V dropped 5 bases and J dropped 6 bases, with 21 bases sitting between them. The CDR3 loop is CASSAGLGGGLDTQYF. CDR3 sequence (DNA): TGTGCCAGCAGCGCCGGTCTAGGGGGGGGTTTGGATACGCAGTATTTT. The variable domain in full, completed from reference TRBV11-2 and TRBJ2-3, reads EAGVAQSPRYKIIEKRQSVAFWCNPISGHATLYWYQQILGQGPKLLIQFQNNGVVDDSQLPKDRFSAERLKGVDSTLKIQPAKLEDSAVYLCASSAGLGGGLDTQYFGPGTRLTVL.

This clone was found once. This chain joins TRBV18 and TRBJ2-1; TRBD2 agrees at 11 bases. This CDR3 is 16 amino acids long. Germline CDR1 and CDR2: KGHSH and LQKENI. Trimming took 5 bases from V and 6 from J; bases not matched to a gene: 9. CDR3 sequence (DNA): TGTGCCAGCTCAATCACTAGCGGGAGCGGTACCAATGAGCAGTTCTTC. It translates to CASSITSGSGTNEQFF.

The V and J genes are TRBV30 and TRBJ2-5; 9 positions match TRBD1. This CDR3 is 14 amino acids long. Germline values: CDR1 GTSNPN, CDR2 SVGIG (reference sequence). V shed 1 base, J shed 7 bases, and the junction held 7 bases outside the gene matches. For the CDR3, the DNA is TGTGCCTGGAGTGGTACAGGGGGCCCGGGGACCCAGTACTTC. Residues: CAWSGTGGPGTQYF.